The 20 T cell receptor beta chains reported below all come from one sample, sequenced in a study of cytotoxic CD8 clonotypes in ibrutinib-treated CLL. The table came from immunoSEQ multiplex PCR; TCRdb's copy has only in-frame clones and leaves some out. The table includes 160,000 or so clones, roughly 80% detected once. The sample in question was PBMCs, obtained after 12 months of ibrutinib treatment. The receptors were gathered from a human donor with chronic lymphocytic leukemia.

This clone showed up just once. V and J are TRBV6-5 and TRBJ1-1; the D gene is possibly TRBD1 (5 bases). The V and J ends lost 7 bases and 10 bases respectively, with 19 bases between them. The germline gives CDR1 MNHEY, CDR2 SVGAGI. The CDR3 has 13 amino acids. This CDR3 reads CASTEGGERRAFF. The CDR3 DNA is TGTGCCAGCACCGAAGGAGGGGAGAGGAGAGCTTTCTTT.

V usage is TRBV6-5 and J usage is TRBJ2-7; tentatively, D is TRBD2 (6 bases). V was pared by 8 bases and J by 0 bases, with 8 bases between. The CDR3 has 12 amino acids. Germline assignment: CDR1 MNHEY and CDR2 SVGAGI. CDR3 loop: CASFGSSYEQYF. In DNA, the CDR3 is TGTGCCAGCTTCGGGAGCTCCTACGAGCAGTACTTC.

For this clone: One end of the junction fails to match germline, which may point to a read error. This chain links TRBV7-7 with TRBJ1-1; D is uncertain. This CDR3 region has 13 residues. Germline V lookup: CDR1 SSHAT, CDR2 FNYEAQ (reference sequence). CDR3 loop: CASSLAQDTEAFF. In DNA, the CDR3 is TGTGCTAGCAGCTTAGCGCAGGACACTGAAGCTTTCTTT.

This chain uses TRBV5-4 with TRBJ1-6, with 8 bases matching TRBD1. This CDR3 has 14 residues. Germline trimming cut 2 bases from V and 12 bases from J; bases unmatched to any gene: 7. Germline V lookup: CDR1 SGHNT, CDR2 YYREEE (reference sequence). The CDR3 bases are TGTGCCAGCAGCTTCGGAGGCAGGGGGCAACCCCTCCACTTT. Translating it yields CASSFGGRGQPLHF.

The V gene is TRBV19, the J gene TRBJ1-5, with 8 bases that match TRBD1. The length of the CDR3 is 16 residues. Germline-derived CDR1 and CDR2 are LNHDA and SQIVND (reference sequence). Trimming took 5 bases from V and 5 from J; bases not matched to a gene: 11. CDR3 coding DNA: TGTGCCAGTAGTTCAACCGCCGGGACAGGCCATCAGCCCCAGCATTTT. It specifies CASSSTAGTGHQPQHF.

The chain employs TRBV7-2 and TRBJ2-4, with 10 bases lining up with TRBD1. This CDR3 comprises 16 residues. Germline V CDR1 and CDR2: SGHTA, FQGNSA. With 4 bases clipped from V and 1 base from J, the junction kept 4 bases outside the gene matches. The CDR3 sequence is CASSSTGGAAKNIQYF. The CDR3 region has the DNA TGTGCCAGCAGCTCGACAGGGGGCGCGGCCAAAAACATTCAGTACTTC.

V gene TRBV29-1 combines with J gene TRBJ1-1, with 8 bases aligning to TRBD1. The junction had 7 bases not matched to a gene; V was cut back by 5 bases and J by 2 bases. The CDR3 runs to 14 residues. From germline, CDR1 is SQVTM and CDR2 ANQGSEA. The CDR3 DNA reads TGCAGCGTTACCCAGGGGGCGCGAAACACTGAAGCTTTCTTT. It encodes CSVTQGARNTEAFF.

This clone was seen only once. The V call is TRBV7-8, the J call TRBJ2-3; TRBD1 agrees at 9 bases. Germline V CDR1 and CDR2: SGHVS, FQNEAQ. CDR3 length equals 17 residues. V trimming: 5 bases; J trimming: 5 bases; junction bases outside the gene matches: 14. The CDR3 sequence is CASSQRRTGDRVDTQYF. DNA of the CDR3: TGTGCCAGCAGCCAAAGAAGGACAGGGGACCGAGTAGATACGCAGTATTTT. Supplemented by reference TRBV7-8 and TRBJ2-3, the full variable domain reads GAGVSQSPRYKVAKRGQDVALRCDPISGHVSLFWYQQALGQGPEFLTYFQNEAQLDKSGLPSDRFFAERPEGSVSTLKIQRTQQEDSAVYLCASSQRRTGDRVDTQYFGPGTRLTVL.

V is TRBV7-2 and J is TRBJ2-3; D remains ambiguous. The CDR3 has 12 residues. V was trimmed by 6 bases and J by 10 bases, leaving 14 bases between them. Germline V gives CDR1 SGHTA, CDR2 FQGNSA. CDR3 DNA: TGTGCCAGCAGATCCGGACCCACGGCGCAGTATTTT. Its translation: CASRSGPTAQYF.

The J gene is TRBJ2-7, the V gene TRBV18; 8 nucleotides align to TRBD2. From germline, CDR1 is KGHSH and CDR2 LQKENI. The V segment lost 8 bases and the J segment 2 bases; nucleotides outside the gene matches: 8. The CDR3 length is 14 residues. This chain's CDR3 is CASATGLEAYEQYF. The CDR3 DNA follows: TGTGCCAGCGCTACGGGACTAGAAGCCTACGAGCAGTACTTC.

V is TRBV5-1 and J is TRBJ2-5; no firm D call. The length of the CDR3 is 15 residues. Between the trimmed V and J ends, which lost 2 bases and 4 bases, there was a span of 15 bases. CDR1 is SGHRS, CDR2 YFSETQ, per germline. The DNA of the CDR3 is TGCGCCAGCAGCTTTTCATTTTCGCAGTCAGAGACCCAGTACTTC. This translates into CASSFSFSQSETQYF.

The chain couples TRBV28 to TRBJ2-6; the match to TRBD1 covers 11 bases. The junction had 8 bases not matched to a gene; V was cut back by 0 bases and J by 10 bases. Germline V lookup: CDR1 MDHEN, CDR2 SYDVKM. The CDR3 sequence is 17 residues long. The CDR3 loop is CASSLWDRGLSKNVLTF. In nucleotides, the CDR3 is TGTGCCAGCAGTTTATGGGACAGGGGGCTTAGCAAAAACGTCCTGACTTTC.

V gene TRBV4-3 combines with J gene TRBJ2-5; D uncertain. The CDR3 covers 16 residues. Per the germline V gene, CDR1 is LGHNA and CDR2 is YSLEER. V gave up 0 bases and J gave up 1 base, with 12 bases separating them. CDR3 in DNA: TGCGCCAGCAGCCAAGATTTGCGGCGTATCCAAGAGACCCAGTACTTC. Its protein is CASSQDLRRIQETQYF.

This clone has only one observation. The chain recombines TRBV6-6 with TRBJ2-7; D remains ambiguous. CDR1 is MNHNY, CDR2 SVGAGI, per germline (reference sequence). This CDR3 contains 13 residues. The V gene lost 2 bases and the J gene lost 3 bases, with 8 bases spanning the gap. CDR3 region: CASSYGAGYEQYF. The CDR3 bases are TGTGCCAGCAGTTACGGAGCAGGCTACGAGCAGTACTTC.

The rearrangement links TRBV18 to TRBJ2-5, with TRBD1 matching 10 bases. The CDR3 loop spans 17 amino acids. V lost 6 bases, J lost 0 bases, and 10 bases stayed unmatched. The V gene's germline CDR1 is KGHSH and CDR2 LQKENI. The CDR3 sequence: CASSKAGTGVYQETQYF. Written as DNA, the CDR3 is TGTGCCAGCTCTAAAGCCGGGACAGGGGTTTACCAAGAGACCCAGTACTTC.

This CDR3 is CASSAVSGAGSAEQYF. The CDR3 DNA is TGTGCCAGCAGTGCAGTCTCGGGTGCGGGGAGCGCCGAGCAGTACTTC. The V gene is TRBV25-1, the J gene TRBJ2-7, with D perhaps matching TRBD2 (6 bases). V was shortened by 4 bases and J by 6 bases, with 22 bases between the two germline ends. The V gene's germline CDR1 is MGHDK and CDR2 SYGVNS. The CDR3 covers 16 residues.

V usage is TRBV7-9 and J usage is TRBJ1-3; TRBD1 agrees at 7 bases. The germline V gene encodes CDR1 SEHNR and CDR2 FQNEAQ (reference sequence). The V segment lost 5 bases and the J segment 8 bases; nucleotides outside the gene matches: 12. The CDR3 has 15 residues. The CDR3 spells CASSPTSTGKDTIYF. CDR3 coding DNA: TGTGCCAGCAGCCCTACATCGACAGGGAAAGACACCATATATTTT.

The chain carries TRBV5-6 and TRBJ1-2; perhaps TRBD1 as D (6 bases). This CDR3 spans 14 amino acids. Germline loops: CDR1 SGHDT, CDR2 YYEEEE. Trimming cost V 4 bases and J 4 bases, with 14 bases left between them. In DNA form, the CDR3 reads TGTGCCAGCAGCCAAGCCCCAGGGGTCTATGGCTACACCTTC. This encodes CASSQAPGVYGYTF.

The chain employs TRBV4-2 and TRBJ2-1, with 11 bases lining up with TRBD2. Germline assignment: CDR1 LGHNA and CDR2 YNFKEQ. This CDR3 region has 15 residues. The V segment lost 5 bases and the J segment 10 bases; nucleotides outside the gene matches: 10. The CDR3 nucleotides read TGTGCCAGCAGCTTTCTTGGACTAGCGGGTGTGGAGCAGTTCTTC. It encodes CASSFLGLAGVEQFF.

V gene TRBV28 combines with J gene TRBJ2-7; 9 bases map to TRBD1. Unmatched junction bases numbered 8, after V lost 8 bases and J lost 0 bases. This CDR3 spans 15 amino acids. Germline V gives CDR1 MDHEN, CDR2 SYDVKM. The CDR3, as DNA: TGTGCCAGCCCTTCGGAGACAGGGGGCTCCTACGAGCAGTACTTC. Translation gives CASPSETGGSYEQYF.